At least ten counts were recorded for the clone carrying this T cell receptor beta chain. The antigen is not known. TCRdb re-called the RT-PCR reads with MiXCR, one entry per CDR3 protein. The table records about 500,000 distinct CDR3 sequences, more than 15% of them present only once. Trimming at V came to 6 bases and at J to 0 bases, leaving 5 bases not matched to a gene. CDR3 length: 15 residues. This record belongs to a study of response to subunit inactivated influenza vaccine. Broader study findings: Authors suggested seasonal influenza vaccinations each recruit few new T cells.

This clonotype was sampled from a man aged 50 to 69 who received an inactivated influenza vaccine. The sample in question was CD4+ T cells sorted from PBMCs, obtained roughly 24 months after vaccination. J is TRBJ1-1 and V is TRBV12-3 or TRBV12-4; 9 bases are a match to TRBD1. CDR3 bases: TGTGCCAGCAGCGGACAGGGGTCGGTGAACACTGAAGCTTTCTTT. This sequence encodes CASSGQGSVNTEAFF.